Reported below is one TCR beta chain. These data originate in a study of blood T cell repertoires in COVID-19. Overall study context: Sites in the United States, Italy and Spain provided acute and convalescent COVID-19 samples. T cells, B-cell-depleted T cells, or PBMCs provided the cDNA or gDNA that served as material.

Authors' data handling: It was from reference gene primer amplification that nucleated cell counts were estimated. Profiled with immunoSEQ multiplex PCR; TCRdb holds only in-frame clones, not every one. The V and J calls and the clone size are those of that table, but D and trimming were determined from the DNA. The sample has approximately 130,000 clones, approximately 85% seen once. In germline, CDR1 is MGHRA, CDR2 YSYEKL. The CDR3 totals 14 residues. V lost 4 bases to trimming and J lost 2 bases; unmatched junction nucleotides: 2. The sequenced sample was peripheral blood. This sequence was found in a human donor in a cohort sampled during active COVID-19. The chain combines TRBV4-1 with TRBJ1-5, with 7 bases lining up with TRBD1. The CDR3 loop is CASSPTGRNQPQHF. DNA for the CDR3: TGCGCCAGCAGCCCGACAGGGCGCAATCAGCCCCAGCATTTT.